The rows below give T cell receptor beta chains drawn from one sample of a study of a mutant IDH1 vaccine in newly diagnosed glioma. Assay: immunoSEQ multiplex PCR; the TCRdb copy retains only in-frame clones and omits some. The sample consists of around 60,000 clones, roughly 79% of them appearing once. These receptors are not linked to any known antigen. Source: PBMCs, taken from a glioma patient whose treatment included an IDH1 peptide vaccine. Receptors originate from a man aged 40-50 years with glioma. Both conserved end residues are part of each CDR3. D genes are given only for firm matches. Clone size, where shown, is once, few, many, or a class for clones that have expanded.

size: .
length: 13
J: TRBJ2-4
D: TRBD1
V: TRBV18
DNA: TGTGCCAGCTCGGTAGGACAGGAAAACATTCAGTACTTC
CDR3: CASSVGQENIQYF

size: once
length: 14
J: TRBJ1-2
D: TRBD1
V: TRBV27
DNA: TGTGCCAGCAGTCCTACAGGGGGCCACTATGGCTACACCTTC
CDR3: CASSPTGGHYGYTF

size: once
length: 18
J: TRBJ1-5
D: .
V: TRBV18
DNA: TGTGCCAGCTCACCGTCCTTGGGGGGGCCGAGTGGCAATCAGCCCCAGCATTTT
CDR3: CASSPSLGGPSGNQPQHF

size: .
length: 13
J: TRBJ2-3
D: .
V: TRBV5-4
DNA: TGTGCCATATATCCCATAAGCACAGATACGCAGTATTTT
CDR3: CAIYPISTDTQYF

size: few
length: 13
J: TRBJ1-1
D: TRBD1
V: TRBV29-1
DNA: TGCAGCGTTGAGGGGGCAGGGGGCACTGAAGCTTTCTTT
CDR3: CSVEGAGGTEAFF

size: .
length: 14
J: TRBJ1-4
D: TRBD1
V: TRBV6-5
DNA: TGTGCCAGCAGCAACGGACAGGGTGGAGAAAAACTGTTTTTT
CDR3: CASSNGQGGEKLFF

size: .
length: 12
J: TRBJ2-7
D: .
V: TRBV28
DNA: TGTGCCAGCAGTCCCGGGACTTTTGAGCAGTACTTC
CDR3: CASSPGTFEQYF

size: .
length: 15
J: TRBJ2-3
D: .
V: TRBV5-4
DNA: TGTGCCAGCAGCTTGATAGACCCTAGCACAGATACGCAGTATTTT
CDR3: CASSLIDPSTDTQYF

size: .
length: 15
J: TRBJ2-2
D: .
V: TRBV6-4
DNA: TGTGCCAGCAGTGAAGACGGGGGAGGCACCGGGGAGCTGTTTTTT
CDR3: CASSEDGGGTGELFF

size: .
length: 14
J: TRBJ2-7
D: .
V: TRBV5-1
DNA: TGCGCCAGCAGCTTAGCTGGGGAACTCTACGAGCAGTACTTC
CDR3: CASSLAGELYEQYF

size: .
length: 12
J: TRBJ1-1
D: .
V: TRBV2
DNA: TGTGCCAGCAGGTTGAGTTACACTGAAGCTTTCTTT
CDR3: CASRLSYTEAFF

size: few
length: 13
J: TRBJ1-1
D: .
V: TRBV19
DNA: TGTGCCAGTCGACCCCCGGGAGACACTGAAGCTTTCTTT
CDR3: CASRPPGDTEAFF

size: .
length: 14
J: TRBJ1-2
D: .
V: TRBV6-5
DNA: TGTGCCAGCAGTGGATCCCGGACAGCCTATGGCTACACCTTC
CDR3: CASSGSRTAYGYTF

size: .
length: 14
J: TRBJ1-1
D: .
V: TRBV7-2
DNA: TGTGCCAGCAGCCTACCCTGGGGGCGAGCTGAAGCTTTCTTT
CDR3: CASSLPWGRAEAFF

size: .
length: 18
J: TRBJ2-1
D: .
V: TRBV4-3
DNA: TGCGCCAGCAGCCAAGATGGTGGGGGTTCAAGCTCCTACAATGAGCAGTTCTTC
CDR3: CASSQDGGGSSSYNEQFF

size: .
length: 17
J: TRBJ1-3
D: TRBD1
V: TRBV6-1
DNA: TGTGCCAGCAGTGGAGGGAGCCCCACAGGGGGCTGGGTCACCATATATTTT
CDR3: CASSGGSPTGGWVTIYF

size: .
length: 16
J: TRBJ2-2
D: TRBD1
V: TRBV6-5
DNA: TGTGCCAGCAGTTACGGGACAGGGGGCTTTGGCGGGGAGCTGTTTTTT
CDR3: CASSYGTGGFGGELFF

size: .
length: 16
J: TRBJ2-3
D: TRBD2
V: TRBV7-2
DNA: TGTGCCAGCAGCTTAGGTGATGGACTAGGTACAGATACGCAGTATTTT
CDR3: CASSLGDGLGTDTQYF

size: .
length: 12
J: TRBJ2-1
D: .
V: TRBV7-2
DNA: TGTGCCAGCAGCTTTCCGGAGTTTGGGCAGTTCTTC
CDR3: CASSFPEFGQFF

size: .
length: 12
J: TRBJ2-7
D: .
V: TRBV7-2
DNA: TGTGCCAGCAGCTCGAGCTCCTACGAGCAGTACTTC
CDR3: CASSSSSYEQYF

size: .
length: 14
J: TRBJ1-2
D: TRBD1
V: TRBV30
DNA: TGTGCCTGGAGTGGCCGGACAGGGCGGGGGGGCTACACCTTC
CDR3: CAWSGRTGRGGYTF

size: .
length: 14
J: TRBJ2-7
D: .
V: TRBV28
DNA: TGTGCCAGCAGTTTTCCCGGGCTCCCCTACGAGCAGTACTTC
CDR3: CASSFPGLPYEQYF

size: few
length: 15
J: TRBJ1-1
D: .
V: TRBV19
DNA: TGTGCCAGTAGTCCCCGGGGGGGGAATAACACTGAAGCTTTCTTT
CDR3: CASSPRGGNNTEAFF

size: .
length: 17
J: TRBJ1-5
D: TRBD1
V: TRBV28
DNA: TGTGCCAGCAGTTACAAGACCGGGACAGTTAGCAATCAGCCCCAGCATTTT
CDR3: CASSYKTGTVSNQPQHF

size: .
length: 13
J: TRBJ1-1
D: .
V: TRBV6-1
DNA: TGTGCCAGCCGACGGACAGCGAACACTGAAGCTTTCTTT
CDR3: CASRRTANTEAFF

size: .
length: 17
J: TRBJ2-1
D: TRBD1
V: TRBV14
DNA: TGTGCCAGCAGCAAAGGCCTCGGGACAGTTAGGTCCAATGAGCAGTTCTTC
CDR3: CASSKGLGTVRSNEQFF

size: .
length: 16
J: TRBJ2-2
D: TRBD2
V: TRBV6-1
DNA: TGTGCCAGCAGTGAATCGGGGAGGGGAAACACCGGGGAGCTGTTTTTT
CDR3: CASSESGRGNTGELFF

size: .
length: 12
J: TRBJ1-2
D: .
V: TRBV4-1
DNA: TGCGCCAGCAGCCAAGCCCAGAGGGGCTACACCTTC
CDR3: CASSQAQRGYTF

size: .
length: 15
J: TRBJ2-2
D: .
V: TRBV5-5
DNA: TGTGCCAGCAGCCAAGGGACATTGAGAACCGGGGAGCTGTTTTTT
CDR3: CASSQGTLRTGELFF

size: .
length: 14
J: TRBJ2-2
D: .
V: TRBV7-2
DNA: TGTGCCAGCAGCTTAGCCTTCTACACCGGGGAGCTGTTTTTT
CDR3: CASSLAFYTGELFF

size: few
length: 14
J: TRBJ1-1
D: .
V: TRBV7-9
DNA: TGTGCCAGCAGCCCCGAGCCGACGGTCGCTGAAGCTTTCTTT
CDR3: CASSPEPTVAEAFF

size: .
length: 16
J: TRBJ2-1
D: TRBD2
V: TRBV27
DNA: TGTGCCAGCAGACGGACTAGCGGGCAGCAACACAATGAGCAGTTCTTC
CDR3: CASRRTSGQQHNEQFF

size: .
length: 16
J: TRBJ2-7
D: TRBD2
V: TRBV4-3
DNA: TGCGCCAGCAGCCAAGATCTAACGAGCGGGATTTACGAGCAGTACTTC
CDR3: CASSQDLTSGIYEQYF

size: .
length: 15
J: TRBJ2-4
D: .
V: TRBV4-1
DNA: TGCGCCAGCAGCCAACCAACAGTAGCCAAAAACATTCAGTACTTC
CDR3: CASSQPTVAKNIQYF

size: .
length: 13
J: TRBJ2-2
D: .
V: TRBV10-1
DNA: TGCGCCAGCAGCCGAATAGTAGCCGGGGAGCTGTTTTTT
CDR3: CASSRIVAGELFF

size: .
length: 16
J: TRBJ2-4
D: .
V: TRBV7-2
DNA: TGTGCCAGCAGCTTACCGGGGGCCATAGCCAAAAACATTCAGTACTTC
CDR3: CASSLPGAIAKNIQYF

size: .
length: 14
J: TRBJ1-1
D: .
V: TRBV19
DNA: TGTGCCAGTAGTGTCCTGGGACAAACCACTGAAGCTTTCTTT
CDR3: CASSVLGQTTEAFF

size: .
length: 13
J: TRBJ1-2
D: .
V: TRBV28
DNA: TGTGCCGCCACCCGGACAGCTAACTATGGCTACACCTTC
CDR3: CAATRTANYGYTF

size: .
length: 14
J: TRBJ2-3
D: TRBD1
V: TRBV25-1
DNA: TGTGCCAGCAGTGCGGACAGGGGAACAGATACGCAGTATTTT
CDR3: CASSADRGTDTQYF

size: .
length: 15
J: TRBJ2-2
D: TRBD2
V: TRBV10-3
DNA: TGTGCCATCAGTGAGTCGCGGGGGAACGGCGGGGAGCTGTTTTTT
CDR3: CAISESRGNGGELFF